Below are 23 T cell receptor beta chains sequenced from a single sample in a study of blood T cell repertoires in COVID-19. Profiling relied on immunoSEQ multiplex PCR, and the TCRdb table lists in-frame clones only, not all of them. Seen here are some 200,000 clones, approximately 79% observed once, and the top ten hold approximately 26%. Sequencing was done on a sample of peripheral blood. The origin of the receptors is a woman aged 70-85 years with acute or convalescent COVID-19.

This clone was seen just once. The V and J genes are TRBV7-2 and TRBJ1-6; possibly TRBD1 for D (5 bases). V lost 5 bases and J lost 7, with 18 bases in between. From germline, CDR1 is SGHTA and CDR2 FQGNSA. The CDR3 consists of 16 residues. The CDR3 loop reads CASSAQGRLGNSPLHF. As DNA, the CDR3 is TGTGCCAGCAGCGCCCAGGGTCGGCTGGGGAATTCACCCCTCCACTTT.

This sequence joins TRBV7-3 and TRBJ2-6; unclear D gene. V was cut by 4 bases and J by 0 bases, with 16 bases left in between. The CDR3 consists of 18 residues. Germline CDR1 and CDR2: SGHTA and FQGTGA. CDR3 coding DNA: TGTGCCAGCAGCTCTCAACCCCCAGGTAGCTCTGGGGCCAACGTCCTGACTTTC. It is translated as CASSSQPPGSSGANVLTF.

The chain carries TRBV30 and TRBJ1-5; D gene unclear. Looked up from germline, CDR1 is GTSNPN and CDR2 is SVGIG (reference sequence). V was cut by 2 bases and J by 4 bases, with 9 bases left in between. This CDR3 contains 13 residues. The CDR3 DNA follows: TGTGCCTGGAGTCTCGACTTGAATCAGCCCCAGCATTTT. Translation: CAWSLDLNQPQHF.

The rearrangement links TRBV29-1 to TRBJ1-2, with 8 bases matching TRBD1. Looked up from germline, CDR1 is SQVTM and CDR2 is ANQGSEA. This CDR3 region has 13 residues. With V trimmed by 3 bases and J by 5 bases, 5 bases remained unmatched. CDR3 sequence: CSVEDRVGYGYTF. CDR3 coding DNA: TGCAGCGTTGAGGACAGGGTAGGATATGGCTACACCTTC.

This chain joins TRBV6-5 and TRBJ2-7; the match to TRBD1 covers 9 bases. The germline V gene has CDR1 MNHEY and CDR2 SVGAGI. CDR3 length: 16 residues. V lost 2 bases and J lost 6; bases outside the gene matches: 11. The CDR3 sequence is CASSYAVGTGLSEQYF. CDR3 nucleotide sequence: TGTGCCAGCAGTTACGCTGTCGGGACAGGGCTTTCCGAGCAGTACTTC.

The rearrangement uses TRBV12-3 or TRBV12-4 and TRBJ2-7; TRBD1 matches at 7 bases. Unmatched junction bases numbered 7, after V lost 5 bases and J lost 6 bases. This CDR3 region has 13 residues. The CDR3: CASSGSTGVEQYF. The CDR3 nucleotides read TGTGCCAGCAGTGGTTCTACAGGGGTCGAGCAGTACTTC.

The chain combines TRBV7-9 with TRBJ1-1; D may be TRBD1 (5 bases). The germline V and J ends were trimmed by 5 bases and 1 base, with 14 bases remaining between them. The CDR3 is 15 residues long. Germline CDR1 SEHNR, CDR2 FQNEAQ (reference sequence). DNA of the CDR3: TGTGCCAGCAGCCCACATGGACACTCGAACACTGAAGCTTTCTTT. The encoded protein is CASSPHGHSNTEAFF.

This sequence joins TRBV2 and TRBJ1-1, with 9 bases identical to TRBD1. This CDR3 is built from 14 residues. Germline V lookup: CDR1 SNHLY, CDR2 FYNNEI. V was clipped by 4 bases and J by 4 bases; unmatched bases: 4. This CDR3 reads CASSVTGGSTEAFF. For the CDR3, the DNA is TGTGCCAGCAGTGTGACAGGGGGTAGCACTGAAGCTTTCTTT.

The chain is built from TRBV11-2 and TRBJ2-2, with unresolved D. The germline V and J ends were trimmed by 6 bases and 4 bases, with 12 bases remaining between them. Germline values: CDR1 SGHAT, CDR2 FQNNGV. The length of the CDR3 is 14 residues. In nucleotides, the CDR3 is TGTGCCAGCAGTCTAGTCGTGGTCACCGGGGAGCTGTTTTTT. This gives the protein CASSLVVVTGELFF.

The chain joins TRBV7-8 to TRBJ2-1, with D possibly TRBD1 on 8 matching bases. V was pared by 3 bases and J by 8 bases, with 26 bases between. CDR3 size: 18 residues. Germline loops: CDR1 SGHVS, CDR2 FQNEAQ. The CDR3 protein is CASSLAARGRGRRDEQFF. The CDR3 DNA follows: TGTGCCAGCAGCTTGGCAGCCAGGGGGCGCGGGAGAAGGGATGAGCAGTTCTTC.

This clone came up a few times. The chain joins TRBV18 to TRBJ2-1; maybe TRBD1 (6 bases). CDR1 is KGHSH and CDR2 is LQKENI in the germline V gene. The V end was cut by 4 bases, the J end by 9 bases, with 13 bases between. The CDR3 is 13 amino acids. This CDR3 reads CASSLQGPLEQFF. CDR3 in DNA: TGTGCCAGCTCACTACAGGGTCCCCTTGAGCAGTTCTTC.

V gene TRBV5-5 combines with J gene TRBJ1-1; D gene ambiguous. The CDR3 consists of 15 residues. Trimming removed 0 bases from V and 1 base from J, with 10 bases in between. Germline assignment: CDR1 SGHKS and CDR2 YYEKEE (reference sequence). The CDR3 loop reads CASSLGGTRNTEAFF. In nucleotides, the CDR3 is TGTGCCAGCAGCTTGGGAGGAACAAGGAACACTGAAGCTTTCTTT.

This chain connects TRBV5-1 to TRBJ2-3; 7 bases agree with TRBD1. The junction had 3 bases not matched to a gene; V was cut back by 2 bases and J by 0 bases. The CDR3 has 15 amino acids. Germline V gives CDR1 SGHRS, CDR2 YFSETQ. The CDR3 loop reads CASSFSGQSTDTQYF. Here the CDR3 DNA reads TGCGCCAGCAGCTTCTCGGGACAGAGCACAGATACGCAGTATTTT.

This chain joins TRBV9 and TRBJ2-5; TRBD2 matches 9 bases. Germline V gene lookup returns CDR1 SGDLS and CDR2 YYNGEE. Unmatched junction bases numbered 4, after V lost 2 bases and J lost 5 bases. The CDR3 spans 14 residues. The CDR3 DNA is TGTGCCAGCAGCGTTGGGACTAGCCGGGAGACCCAGTACTTC. It encodes CASSVGTSRETQYF.

The V call is TRBV6-1, the J call TRBJ2-4, with 10 bases aligning to TRBD2. Germline CDR1 and CDR2: MNHNS and SASEGT. V shed 1 base and J 12 bases; nucleotides not matched to a gene: 3. This CDR3 has 13 residues. The DNA of the CDR3 is TGTGCCAGCAGTGAAGGAGGACTAGCGGATCAGTACTTC. Protein product: CASSEGGLADQYF.

The chain is built from TRBV5-4 and TRBJ1-1; 8 bases map to TRBD1. Trimming cost V 3 bases and J 1 base; bases outside gene matches: 5. The germline gives CDR1 SGHNT, CDR2 YYREEE (reference sequence). This CDR3 is 15 amino acids long. CDR3 DNA sequence: TGTGCCAGCAGCTCAATGACAGGGGCGAACACTGAAGCTTTCTTT. Translated, it gives CASSSMTGANTEAFF.

To note about this clone: One end of the junction varies from germline; a read error may be responsible. V is TRBV7-2 and J is TRBJ1-2; 8 bases map to TRBD1. The CDR3 has 14 amino acids. The V gene's germline CDR1 is SGHTA and CDR2 FQGNSA. This CDR3 reads CASTLPTGGGGYTF. The CDR3 bases are TGTGCCAGCACCTTACCCACAGGGGGAGGAGGCTACACCTTC.

This chain links TRBV19 with TRBJ2-3; 10 bases fit TRBD2. Losses at the gene ends were 7 bases for V and 2 bases for J; bases not matched to a gene: 27. Germline values: CDR1 LNHDA, CDR2 SQIVND (reference sequence). The CDR3 covers 22 residues. The CDR3 is CASTNRGPGTSERLGLTDTQYF. Here the CDR3 DNA reads TGTGCCAGTACTAACAGGGGCCCCGGGACTAGCGAGCGTTTAGGCCTCACAGATACGCAGTATTTT.

The chain links TRBV15 to TRBJ1-1, with TRBD1 as a possible D gene (6 bases). This CDR3 is 14 amino acids long. Germline V gene lookup returns CDR1 LNHNV and CDR2 YYDKDF (reference sequence). The germline V and J ends were trimmed by 9 bases and 1 base, with 15 bases remaining between them. In DNA form, the CDR3 reads TGTGCCACGAGTGTCCGGGGACAGAACACTGAAGCTTTCTTT. The encoded protein is CATSVRGQNTEAFF.

The chain recombines TRBV13 with TRBJ2-5; 7 bases match TRBD1. CDR3 length: 14 residues. From germline, CDR1 is PRHDT and CDR2 FYEKMQ (reference sequence). V shed 7 bases, J shed 2 bases, and the junction held 7 bases outside the gene matches. The CDR3 sequence: CASKEQGRQETQYF. The CDR3 DNA reads as TGTGCCAGCAAGGAACAGGGGCGGCAAGAGACCCAGTACTTC.

The gene calls are TRBV9 and TRBJ1-3, with D possibly TRBD1 on 6 matching bases. The V gene lost 2 bases and the J gene lost 7 bases, with 19 bases spanning the gap. Germline-derived CDR1 and CDR2 are SGDLS and YYNGEE. This CDR3 has 16 amino acids. The CDR3 sequence is CASSVGVGSQGNTIYF. The CDR3 coding sequence is TGTGCCAGCAGCGTGGGCGTGGGATCCCAGGGGAACACCATATATTTT.

The chain joins TRBV11-3 to TRBJ2-1; TRBD2 matches 8 bases. The CDR3 loop spans 14 amino acids. CDR1 is SGHNT and CDR2 is YENEEA in the germline V gene. Trimming cost V 5 bases and J 9 bases; bases outside gene matches: 9. CDR3 nucleotides: TGTGCCAGCAGCCCCCAAGCGGGAGCGGCTGAGCAGTTCTTC. Protein sequence: CASSPQAGAAEQFF.

Comments on this clone: The identical CDR3 is also encoded by other nucleotide sequences in the sample. This rearrangement joins TRBV2 to TRBJ1-1; D is possibly TRBD1 (5 bases). Germline V gene sequence: CDR1 SNHLY, CDR2 FYNNEI. CDR3 length: 13 amino acids. The germline V and J ends were trimmed by 4 bases and 2 bases, with 8 bases remaining between them. This CDR3 is CASSADRNTEAFF. The CDR3 DNA reads TGTGCCAGCAGTGCTGACAGAAACACTGAAGCTTTCTTT.